This T cell receptor (beta chain) came from a study of OX40 agonist ivuxolimab in advanced cancers. Whole-study context: Intravenous ivuxolimab at 0.01 to 10 mg/kg was given to patients every 2 weeks.

V shed 2 bases, J shed 6 bases, and the junction held 2 bases outside the gene matches. Germline V gene lookup returns CDR1 SGHRS and CDR2 YFSETQ. The CDR3 is 15 amino acids. This table comes from immunoSEQ multiplex PCR, and its TCRdb copy is limited to in-frame clones, with some not included. The repertoire holds roughly 90,000 clones, with around 90% as singletons. Autoimmune disease history or systemic immunosuppression was exclusionary. The starting material was CD4+ or CD8+ T cells sorted from blood, obtained in a trial of the OX40 agonist ivuxolimab. This receptor was taken from an adult with an advanced solid tumor such as melanoma, head and neck, liver or kidney cancer. The chain uses TRBV5-1 and TRBJ2-2; the match to TRBD2 covers 12 bases. The CDR3 reads CASSLGLAGSGELFF. The CDR3 DNA reads as TGCGCCAGCAGCTTAGGACTAGCGGGATCCGGGGAGCTGTTTTTT.